The entry below describes one TCR beta chain. It lacks a known antigen. No quality values exist for individual bases; no much larger clone is one base distant. Ends trimmed: V by 4 bases, J by 3 bases; bases unmatched to a gene: 10. The CDR3 has 16 amino acids, counting the end cysteine and phenylalanine. Of the read, only the CDR3 DNA is kept; its 48 bases are in frame from base 1. Each collaborating institution followed its own protocols to collect whole blood in K2EDTA tubes. For TCRbeta analysis, collaborators shipped samples as frozen whole blood, isolated PBMCs, or DNA extracted from either of those sample types. These data come from a study of blood T cell repertoires in COVID-19 (dated by TCRdb to 2020 to 2022). Some background on the complete study: Collaborator samples came from the United States, Italy and Spain and covered acute and convalescent phases of COVID-19. The prospective study material was composed of cDNA or gDNA derived from T cells, B-cell-depleted T cells, or PBMCs. Subjects who had been exposed to COVID-19, were actively infected with it, or had recovered from it provided the deeply sampled blood TCRbeta repertoires that made up the dataset. A freely available public database, intended as a resource for researchers studying the immune response to SARS-CoV-2, is where the repertoires were released. The samples were drawn from the first 160 participants of the ongoing ImmuneRACE study and from 950 to 1,500 subjects provided by 6 global collaborators. The sample metadata nearly always contained a de-identified subject ID, COVID-19 status, age in years and sex. Where available, HLA class I and class II types were obtained from metadata supplied by the sample provider rather than from assay-based typing. Overall study results and their limits: The quantity of clinical and demographic metadata differed by source and by participant and was supplied without curation.

TCRbeta CDR3 regions were amplified from genomic DNA using the immunoSEQ Assay, a bias-controlled multiplex PCR. The authors' pipeline ran thus. Nucleated cell counts per sample were estimated from amplification of reference gene primers within the assay. Sequence reads were collapsed and filtered to measure the absolute abundance of every unique TCRbeta CDR3 rearrangement. For each sample, productive Simpson clonality was calculated by taking the square root of Simpson's diversity index across productive rearrangements. What TCRdb holds here is the immuneACCESS table cut down to in-frame rearrangements. Part of the clones is not present; checked against another copy, under half of the missing clones reflect an unresolved V gene, and the others are unexplained. V and J calls and clone size are given by that table; D and trimming were obtained from the DNA. The table for this sample lists 55,000 to 70,000 clones; more than 85% of them were counted only once. The ten largest clones take up 7% to 10% of the sample.

This chain joins TRBV23-1 to TRBJ2-7; the central 9 bases match TRBD1. TRBV23-1 is known as an ORF, though its function is uncertain. The sample comprised peripheral blood. This receptor was identified in a woman aged 70-85 years with active COVID-19. The bases read TGCGCCAGCAGTCCCCGGGACAGGGATCGAGGCTACGAGCAGTACTTC. It translates to CASSPRDRDRGYEQYF.